This TCR beta chain was documented in a study of blood T cell repertoires in COVID-19. Overall study: Nucleic acid was either cDNA or gDNA, and it came from T cells, B-cell-depleted T cells, or PBMCs.

In the authors' workflow: Nucleated cell number was recorded as an estimate derived from reference gene primer amplification. Sequenced by immunoSEQ multiplex PCR; TCRdb stores in-frame clones only, minus some. The DNA gave D and trimming, while V, J and clone size come from that table. The data show over 130,000 clones, with 85% seen just once and around 2.9% held by the top ten. Between the trimmed V and J ends, which lost 8 bases and 9 bases, there was a span of 17 bases. Germline loops: CDR1 MNHEY, CDR2 SVGAGI. CDR3 length: 13 amino acids. The chain has TRBV6-5 and TRBJ2-4; D gene unclear. The sequenced sample consisted of peripheral blood. The receptor was isolated from a man aged 45-65 years with acute or convalescent COVID-19. The CDR3 DNA sequence: TGTGCCAGCGGGCGCTCCCGCTTTATCATTCAGTACTTC. Its translation: CASGRSRFIIQYF.